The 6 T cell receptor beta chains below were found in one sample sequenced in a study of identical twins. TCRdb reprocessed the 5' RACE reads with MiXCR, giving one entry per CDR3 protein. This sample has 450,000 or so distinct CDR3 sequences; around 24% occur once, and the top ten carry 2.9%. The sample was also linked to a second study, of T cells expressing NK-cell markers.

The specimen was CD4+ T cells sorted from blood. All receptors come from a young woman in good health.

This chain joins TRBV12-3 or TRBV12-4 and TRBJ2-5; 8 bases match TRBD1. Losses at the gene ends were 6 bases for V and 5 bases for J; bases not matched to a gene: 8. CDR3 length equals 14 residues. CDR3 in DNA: TGTGCCAGCAGCCGGACAGGGCTTCCTGAGACCCAGTACTTC. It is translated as CASSRTGLPETQYF.

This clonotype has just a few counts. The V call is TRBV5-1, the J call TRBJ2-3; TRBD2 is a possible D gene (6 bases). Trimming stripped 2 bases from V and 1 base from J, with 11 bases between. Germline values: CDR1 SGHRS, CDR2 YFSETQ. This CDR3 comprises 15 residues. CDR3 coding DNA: TGCGCCAGCAGCTTCGGGCGGGAAGGCACAGATACGCAGTATTTT. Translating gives CASSFGREGTDTQYF. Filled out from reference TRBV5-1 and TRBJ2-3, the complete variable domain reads KAGVTQTPRYLIKTRGQQVTLSCSPISGHRSVSWYQQTPGQGLQFLFEYFSETQRNKGNFPGRFSGRQFSNSRSEMNVSTLELGDSALYLCASSFGREGTDTQYFGPGTRLTVL.

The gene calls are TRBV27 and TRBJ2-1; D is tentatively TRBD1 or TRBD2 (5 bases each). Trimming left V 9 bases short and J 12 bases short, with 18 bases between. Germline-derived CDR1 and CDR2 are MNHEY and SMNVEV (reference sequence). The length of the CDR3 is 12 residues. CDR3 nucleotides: TGTGCCAGGGCTAGATGGGGGTGGGGGCAGTTCTTC. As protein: CARARWGWGQFF.

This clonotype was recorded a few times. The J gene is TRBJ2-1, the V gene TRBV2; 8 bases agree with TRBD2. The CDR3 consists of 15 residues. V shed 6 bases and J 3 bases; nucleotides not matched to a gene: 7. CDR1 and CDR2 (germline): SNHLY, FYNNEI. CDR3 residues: CASRGLLADYNEQFF. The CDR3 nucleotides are TGTGCCAGCAGGGGGTTACTAGCGGACTACAATGAGCAGTTCTTC.

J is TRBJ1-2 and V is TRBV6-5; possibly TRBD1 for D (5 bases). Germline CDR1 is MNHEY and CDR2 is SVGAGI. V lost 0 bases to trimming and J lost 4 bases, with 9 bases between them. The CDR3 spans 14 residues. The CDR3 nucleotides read TGTGCCAGCAGTTACTCAGGGGAGACCTATGGCTACACCTTC. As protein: CASSYSGETYGYTF.

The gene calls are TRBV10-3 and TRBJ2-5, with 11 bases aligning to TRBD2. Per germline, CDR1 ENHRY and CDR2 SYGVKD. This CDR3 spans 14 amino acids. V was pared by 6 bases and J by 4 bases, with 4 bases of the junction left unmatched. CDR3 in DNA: TGTGCCATCAGAACTAGCGGGAGAACAGAGACCCAGTACTTC. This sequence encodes CAIRTSGRTETQYF.